This TCR beta chain emerged from a study of T cells after yellow fever vaccination. Regarding the study as a whole: Re-detected after boosting: most primary clones, more than 95% of CD4 and over 80% of CD8. Any FACS-sorted repertoire could hold abundant clonotypes that contaminate it from the bulk population.

Of note for this clonotype: What it recognizes is unknown.

Germline V lookup: CDR1 LGHNA, CDR2 YNFKEQ. Trimming removed 0 bases at V and 4 bases at J, with 5 bases between. The CDR3 length is 13 residues. TCRdb itself ran the 5' RACE reads through MiXCR, one entry per CDR3 protein. The data contain approximately 350,000 distinct CDR3 sequences, around 10% of them singletons. The chain combines TRBV4-2 with TRBJ2-3, with D perhaps assigned TRBD1 or TRBD2 (5 bases each). The sequencing here drew on PBMCs, taken on the day of the first yellow fever vaccination. The TCR was taken from a man aged 18-30 years who received the YFV17D yellow fever vaccine. The CDR3 sequence is CASSQEGADTQYF. The DNA of the CDR3 is TGTGCCAGCAGCCAAGAGGGGGCAGATACGCAGTATTTT.